This record covers a single TCR beta chain. CDR1 is SGHDN and CDR2 is FVKESK in the germline V gene. This CDR3 is 13 amino acids long. Trimming shortened V by 4 bases and J by 8 bases, and 11 bases separated the two germline ends. Authors' analysis steps: For nucleated cells, counts were estimated from reference gene primer amplification. Clones were sequenced by immunoSEQ multiplex PCR, and TCRdb holds only the in-frame ones, with some missing. For V, J and clone size, that table is used; D and trimming come from the DNA. The table includes some 120,000 clones, around 83% detected once. This sample was taken from a study of blood T cell repertoires in COVID-19. On the study more broadly: Some COVID-19 samples were acute and others convalescent; all came from the United States, Italy and Spain. Sample material is recorded as cDNA or gDNA derived from T cells, B-cell-depleted T cells, or PBMCs.

The receptor was isolated from a woman older than 75 with COVID-19, enrolled during active disease. Sequencing was carried out using peripheral blood. The chain has TRBV14 and TRBJ1-4, with D possibly TRBD1 on 6 matching bases. CDR3 protein: CASSPNREEKLFF. CDR3 sequence (DNA): TGTGCCAGCAGCCCAAACAGGGAAGAAAAACTGTTTTTT.